This record looks at one T cell receptor beta chain sequence and its context. The antigen is unknown. These data are taken from a study of cytomegalovirus exposure and HLA in healthy donors. Findings and caveats of the study: A few chains tied to CMV proved CMV antigen-specific in vitro. The majority of CMV-associated TCR beta chains were reported as apparently HLA-restricted in a later analysis.

With 60 Vbeta and 13 Jbeta primers, the PCR was carried out. This table comes from immunoSEQ multiplex PCR, and its TCRdb copy is limited to in-frame clones, with some not included. The table includes some 130,000 clones, roughly 80% detected once. Healthy donors of bone marrow made up the group. At collection, donors were nominally healthy, but unrecorded immune exposures were probable. Germline CDR1 and CDR2: SGHVS and FNYEAQ. CDR3 size: 15 residues. Losses at the gene ends were 1 base for V and 7 bases for J; bases not matched to a gene: 6. The J gene is TRBJ2-1, the V gene TRBV7-6, with 8 nucleotides matching TRBD2. The clonotype comes from a man aged 30-40 years in good health and CMV-seronegative. Specimen: PBMCs. CDR3 loop: CASSLGSGSGNEQFF. CDR3 nucleotide sequence: TGTGCCAGCAGCTTAGGAAGCGGGAGTGGAAATGAGCAGTTCTTC.